Following are 26 T cell receptor beta chains from one sample sequenced in a study of T-cell memory formation after mild COVID-19 (dated by TCRdb to the early 2020s). Libraries were built with 5' RACE. Sequenced using an Illumina NovaSeq 6000. The public reads were reprocessed in TCRdb via fastp at Q25 and MiXCR, keeping in-frame beta chains. Rows with one shared CDR3 protein collapse into an entry with the most common genes and DNA. Here the sample has roughly 50,000 distinct CDR3 sequences; 10% to 15% occur a single time. The ten largest account for around 25% of the sample. Sample: PBMCs or a T cell subset sorted from them (not recorded which). The receptors were gathered from a man aged 18 to 29 who had mild COVID-19 (a few samples of this study predate the infection). The sample titles of this study are shuffled in the database, so cell type and time point are left out; the donor was told from shared clones.

The J gene is TRBJ2-2, the V gene TRBV5-1; D is unclear. Germline CDR1 reads SGHRS; CDR2 reads YFSETQ. Trimming removed 4 bases from V and 9 bases from J, with 25 bases in between. The CDR3 covers 17 residues. CDR3 sequence reads: CASSQTLGLGLTRELFF. CDR3 coding DNA: TGCGCCAGCAGCCAGACCTTGGGTTTGGGGTTGACGCGGGAGCTGTTTTTT.

This clonotype was seen only a few times. CDR3: CATSDPGQSTDTQYF. The CDR3 nucleotides read TGTGCCACCAGTGACCCGGGACAAAGCACAGATACGCAGTATTTT. The gene calls are TRBV24-1 and TRBJ2-3, with D perhaps matching TRBD1 (6 bases). CDR3 length: 15 residues. Germline V gene lookup returns CDR1 KGHDR and CDR2 SFDVKD. Trimming took 4 bases from V and 0 from J, leaving 10 bases between them.

The CDR3 loop is CASKNTGSYEQYF. In nucleotides, the CDR3 is TGTGCCAGCAAAAACACGGGTAGCTACGAGCAGTACTTC. This chain connects TRBV12-3 or TRBV12-4 to TRBJ2-7; no definite D call. The germline V and J ends were trimmed by 7 bases and 3 bases, with 13 bases remaining between them. CDR3 size: 13 residues.

The chain carries TRBV5-1 and TRBJ1-4; D is unresolved. The CDR3 loop spans 15 amino acids. Deletions cut 2 bases from V and 2 bases from J, with 10 bases between. Per the germline V gene, CDR1 is SGHRS and CDR2 is YFSETQ. CDR3 protein: CASSFGEGTNEKLFF. The CDR3 bases are TGCGCCAGCAGCTTCGGGGAAGGCACTAATGAAAAACTGTTTTTT.

This chain uses TRBV6-1 with TRBJ1-1, with 7 bases aligning to TRBD1. The CDR3 has 13 residues. V was clipped by 6 bases and J by 9 bases; unmatched bases: 10. Germline loops: CDR1 MNHNS, CDR2 SASEGT. This CDR3 reads CASRGDSARQAFF. CDR3 DNA: TGTGCCAGCAGGGGGGACAGTGCAAGGCAAGCTTTCTTT.

The chain links TRBV6-2 or TRBV6-3 to TRBJ1-5; possibly TRBD1 for D (6 bases). Germline CDR1 and CDR2: MNHEY and SVGEGT. CDR3 length equals 17 residues. V shed 6 bases and J shed 3 bases, with 21 bases lying between them. CDR3 DNA sequence: TGTGCCAGCAGCTCCGCAGGCGGGGGGCACTTCAATCAGCCCCAGCATTTT. Residues: CASSSAGGGHFNQPQHF.

V and J are TRBV2 and TRBJ2-7, with 15 bases fitting TRBD2. J was trimmed by 1 base and V by 11 bases; bases with no gene match: 12. The CDR3 is 17 amino acids. The germline V gene has CDR1 SNHLY and CDR2 FYNNEI. The CDR3 DNA sequence: TGTGCCGACTCTTGGACTAGCGGGGGGGAAAGGTCCTACGAGCAGTACTTC. It is translated as CADSWTSGGERSYEQYF.

This clonotype was counted many times. This chain joins TRBV19 and TRBJ2-7; the D gene is possibly TRBD2 (6 bases). The V and J ends lost 5 bases and 7 bases respectively, with 18 bases between them. CDR1 and CDR2 from the germline V gene are LNHDA and SQIVND (reference sequence). CDR3 length equals 14 residues. Here the CDR3 reads CASSPTSRGGEQYF. The CDR3, as DNA: TGTGCCAGTAGTCCCACGAGTAGGGGAGGAGAGCAGTACTTC.

This clonotype was recorded a few times. The chain joins TRBV4-3 to TRBJ2-5; 11 bases match TRBD2. CDR3 size: 16 residues. V shed 2 bases and J 5 bases; nucleotides not matched to a gene: 7. Germline CDR1 and CDR2: LGHNA and YSLEER. Here the CDR3 reads CASSQLAGGPAETQYF. Here the CDR3 DNA reads TGCGCCAGCAGCCAACTAGCGGGGGGTCCCGCGGAGACCCAGTACTTC.

This clonotype turned up a few times. The chain has TRBV29-1 and TRBJ2-7, with a tentative D call TRBD2 (5 bases). Trimming shortened V by 1 base and J by 0 bases, and 7 bases separated the two germline ends. There are 13 residues in the CDR3. From germline, CDR1 is SQVTM and CDR2 ANQGSEA. The CDR3 here is CSVEVRDSYEQYF. DNA of the CDR3: TGCAGCGTTGAAGTTCGGGACTCCTACGAGCAGTACTTC.

The chain uses TRBV6-1 and TRBJ1-5; D remains unclear. V was trimmed by 3 bases and J by 1 base, leaving 10 bases between them. In germline, CDR1 is MNHNS, CDR2 SASEGT. This CDR3 is 15 amino acids long. The CDR3 loop reads CASSEKGYSNQPQHF. Here the CDR3 DNA reads TGTGCCAGCAGTGAGAAGGGTTACAGCAATCAGCCCCAGCATTTT.

This clonotype appeared a few times. J is TRBJ1-1 and V is TRBV6-1; D uncertain. The CDR3 has 14 residues. Trimming took off 4 bases at V and 4 bases at J, with 13 bases between the two ends. Germline lookup yields CDR1 MNHNS and CDR2 SASEGT. The CDR3 sequence: CASSVAEVVTEAFF. The CDR3 DNA follows: TGTGCCAGCAGTGTGGCGGAAGTTGTCACTGAAGCTTTCTTT.

This clonotype came up once. J is TRBJ1-1 and V is TRBV18; 7 positions agree with TRBD1. V lost 8 bases to trimming and J lost 0 bases; unmatched junction nucleotides: 6. The length of the CDR3 is 14 residues. CDR1 KGHSH and CDR2 LQKENI come from the germline V gene. CDR3 nucleotide sequence: TGTGCCAGCCGGGGACAGACTATGAACACTGAAGCTTTCTTT. Amino acids: CASRGQTMNTEAFF.

The chain is built from TRBV7-9 and TRBJ1-2; D not certain. CDR1 and CDR2 from the germline V gene are SEHNR and FQNEAQ (reference sequence). Trimming removed 0 bases at V and 4 bases at J, with 9 bases between. CDR3 size: 14 residues. CDR3 loop: CASSLAEGSYGYTF. CDR3 nucleotides: TGTGCCAGCAGCTTAGCCGAAGGATCCTATGGCTACACCTTC. Full variable domain (outside the CDR3, taken from reference TRBV7-9 and TRBJ1-2): DTGVSQNPRHKITKRGQNVTFRCDPISEHNRLYWYRQTLGQGPEFLTYFQNEAQLEKSRLLSDRFSAERPKGSFSTLEIQRTEQGDSAMYLCASSLAEGSYGYTFGSGTRLTVV.

This clonotype was counted many times. The rearrangement links TRBV7-2 to TRBJ2-5; tentative D call: TRBD2 (5 bases). Germline CDR1 reads SGHTA; CDR2 reads FQGNSA. The length of the CDR3 is 13 residues. V gave up 5 bases and J gave up 7 bases, with 14 bases separating them. CDR3 in DNA: TGTGCCAGCAGCCCCGCGGGCGCCGGGACCCAGTACTTC. Its translation is CASSPAGAGTQYF.

This chain joins TRBV27 and TRBJ1-6; no reliable D call. CDR3 length: 15 residues. Germline assignment: CDR1 MNHEY and CDR2 SMNVEV (reference sequence). V dropped 3 bases and J dropped 11 bases, with 17 bases sitting between them. CDR3 protein: CASSFLKGLNTPLHF. The CDR3 DNA reads as TGTGCCAGCAGTTTCCTGAAGGGCCTCAATACACCCCTCCACTTT.

The rearrangement uses TRBV5-1 and TRBJ1-2; unclear D gene. The germline V gene encodes CDR1 SGHRS and CDR2 YFSETQ. The V end lost 2 bases, the J end lost 0 bases, and 8 bases lay between the germline ends. The CDR3 is made up of 14 amino acids. The DNA for the CDR3 is TGCGCCAGCAGCTTTGAGACTCCTAACTATGGCTACACCTTC. It translates to CASSFETPNYGYTF.

In its sample, this clonotype was seen a few times. The chain recombines TRBV7-2 with TRBJ2-5, with D tentatively TRBD2 (6 bases). The CDR3 runs 14 residues. V shed 6 bases and J shed 4 bases, with 15 bases lying between them. Germline V lookup: CDR1 SGHTA, CDR2 FQGNSA. CDR3 loop: CASREGGLVETQYF. CDR3 DNA sequence: TGTGCCAGCAGAGAGGGAGGATTGGTAGAGACCCAGTACTTC. Full variable domain (rest looked up from reference TRBV7-2 and TRBJ2-5): GAGVSQSPSNKVTEKGKDVELRCDPISGHTALYWYRQSLGQGLEFLIYFQGNSAPDKSGLPSDRFSAERTGGSVSTLTIQRTQQEDSAVYLCASREGGLVETQYFGPGTRLLVL.

This clonotype has just a few counts. The gene calls are TRBV29-1 and TRBJ1-1; D not certain. The CDR3 is 12 amino acids. CDR1 is SQVTM and CDR2 is ANQGSEA in the germline V gene. The V end lost 6 bases, the J end lost 0 bases, and 8 bases lay between the germline ends. The CDR3 coding sequence is TGCAGCGTGACCCGGATGAACACTGAAGCTTTCTTT. Translation gives CSVTRMNTEAFF. The variable domain in full, completed from reference TRBV29-1 and TRBJ1-1, reads SAVISQKPSRDICQRGTSLTIQCQVDSQVTMMFWYRQQPGQSLTLIATANQGSEATYESGFVIDKFPISRPNLTFSTLTVSNMSPEDSSIYLCSVTRMNTEAFFGQGTRLTVV.

This clonotype appeared many times. J is TRBJ2-3 and V is TRBV12-3 or TRBV12-4, with 13 bases that match TRBD2. There are 18 residues in the CDR3. The junction had 7 bases not matched to a gene; V was cut back by 4 bases and J by 0 bases. CDR3 protein: CASSSPTTSGGSTDTQYF. DNA for the CDR3: TGTGCCAGCAGTTCGCCGACGACTAGCGGGGGGAGCACAGATACGCAGTATTTT.

This clonotype has only a few counts. The chain joins TRBV7-3 to TRBJ2-1; the D call may be TRBD1 or TRBD2 (6 bases each). V was trimmed by 6 bases and J by 6 bases, leaving 18 bases between them. Germline CDR1 is SGHTA and CDR2 is FQGTGA. CDR3 length: 15 residues. CDR3 loop: CASSQTSGATNEQFF. The CDR3 DNA reads TGTGCCAGCAGTCAAACATCGGGGGCCACCAATGAGCAGTTCTTC.

This clonotype has only a few counts. The chain employs TRBV7-2 and TRBJ2-7; 7 bases line up with TRBD1. Trimming at V came to 5 bases and at J to 4 bases, leaving 11 bases not matched to a gene. Germline V lookup: CDR1 SGHTA, CDR2 FQGNSA. This CDR3 region has 15 residues. CDR3 DNA sequence: TGTGCCAGCAGCCTCGCAAAGGGGGCTCAATACGAGCAGTACTTC. Protein product: CASSLAKGAQYEQYF. The entire variable domain, with the rest obtained from reference TRBV7-2 and TRBJ2-7, is as follows: GAGVSQSPSNKVTEKGKDVELRCDPISGHTALYWYRQSLGQGLEFLIYFQGNSAPDKSGLPSDRFSAERTGGSVSTLTIQRTQQEDSAVYLCASSLAKGAQYEQYFGPGTRLTVT.

This clonotype was counted only a few times. The gene calls are TRBV6-2 or TRBV6-3 and TRBJ1-6, with 8 bases fitting TRBD1. CDR1 is MNHEY and CDR2 is SVGEGT in the germline V gene. The V segment lost 7 bases and the J segment 7 bases; nucleotides outside the gene matches: 3. The CDR3 covers 13 residues. The CDR3 loop reads CASTRQGNSPLHF. DNA for the CDR3: TGTGCCAGCACCCGACAGGGGAATTCACCCCTCCACTTT.

This clonotype was observed a few times. The CDR3 DNA follows: TGTGCCAGCAGCTTAGCTGGCGGGGGGGGAGAGACCCAGTACTTC. This gives the protein CASSLAGGGGETQYF. V is TRBV7-2 and J is TRBJ2-5; TRBD2 matches at 9 bases. The CDR3 totals 15 residues. After removal of 0 bases from V and 4 bases from J, the junction contained 3 bases not matched to a gene. The germline V gene has CDR1 SGHTA and CDR2 FQGNSA.

This clonotype was detected a few times. This rearrangement joins TRBV24-1 to TRBJ2-3; D is possibly TRBD1 or TRBD2 (6 bases each). Trimming shortened V by 0 bases and J by 1 base, and 7 bases separated the two germline ends. Per germline, CDR1 KGHDR and CDR2 SFDVKD. The length of the CDR3 is 15 residues. The CDR3 sequence: CATSDLRGGTDTQYF. The CDR3 DNA follows: TGTGCCACCAGTGATTTGAGGGGGGGCACAGATACGCAGTATTTT.

This clonotype was found a few times. J is TRBJ2-3 and V is TRBV18; 9 bases fit TRBD1. Trimming at V came to 3 bases and at J to 6 bases, leaving 4 bases not matched to a gene. CDR3 length: 14 amino acids. Germline loops: CDR1 KGHSH, CDR2 LQKENI. Here the CDR3 reads CASSPSTGGDTQYF. The CDR3 DNA is TGTGCCAGCTCACCTTCCACAGGGGGCGATACGCAGTATTTT.